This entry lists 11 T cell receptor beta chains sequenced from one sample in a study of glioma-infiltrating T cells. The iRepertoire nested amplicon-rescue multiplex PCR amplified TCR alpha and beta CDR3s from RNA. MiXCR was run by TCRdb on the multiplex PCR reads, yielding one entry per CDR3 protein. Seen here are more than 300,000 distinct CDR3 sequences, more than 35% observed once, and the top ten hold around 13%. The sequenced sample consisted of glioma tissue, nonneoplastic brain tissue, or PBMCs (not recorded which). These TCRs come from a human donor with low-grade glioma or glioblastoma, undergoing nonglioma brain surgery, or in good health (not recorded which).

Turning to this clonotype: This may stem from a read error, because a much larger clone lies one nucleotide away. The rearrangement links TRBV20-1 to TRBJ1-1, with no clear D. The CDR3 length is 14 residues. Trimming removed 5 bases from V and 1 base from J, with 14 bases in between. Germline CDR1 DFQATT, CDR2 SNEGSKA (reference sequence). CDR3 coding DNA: TGCAGTGCTGACCGACATGGGCAGAACACTGAAGCTTTCTTT. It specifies CSADRHGQNTEAFF.

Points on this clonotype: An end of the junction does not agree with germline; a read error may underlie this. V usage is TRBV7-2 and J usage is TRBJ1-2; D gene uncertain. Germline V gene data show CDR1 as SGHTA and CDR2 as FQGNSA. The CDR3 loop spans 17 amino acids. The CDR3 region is CASRLDVLYEDNYGYTF. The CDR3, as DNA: TGTGCCAGCAGATTAGATGTACTCTACGAAGATAACTATGGCTACACCTTC.

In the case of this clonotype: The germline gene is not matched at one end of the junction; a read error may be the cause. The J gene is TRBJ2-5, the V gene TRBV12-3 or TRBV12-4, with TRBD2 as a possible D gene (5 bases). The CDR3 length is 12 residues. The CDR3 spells CASSLRWETEYF. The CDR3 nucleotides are TGTGCCAGCAGTTTAAGATGGGAGACCGAGTACTTC.

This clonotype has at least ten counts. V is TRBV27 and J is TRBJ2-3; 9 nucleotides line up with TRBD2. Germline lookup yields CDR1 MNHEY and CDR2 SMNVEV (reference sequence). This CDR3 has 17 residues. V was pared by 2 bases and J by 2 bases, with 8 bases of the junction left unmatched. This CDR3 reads CASSLVPLAGHTDTQYF. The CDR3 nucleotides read TGTGCCAGCAGTTTAGTCCCGCTAGCGGGGCACACAGATACGCAGTATTTT.

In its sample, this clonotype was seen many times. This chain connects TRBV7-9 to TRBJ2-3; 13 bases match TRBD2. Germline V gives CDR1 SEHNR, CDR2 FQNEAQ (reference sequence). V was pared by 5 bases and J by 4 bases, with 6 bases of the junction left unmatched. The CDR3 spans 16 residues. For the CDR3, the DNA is TGTGCCAGCAGCACCGGACTAGCGGGAGTATCAGATACGCAGTATTTT. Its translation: CASSTGLAGVSDTQYF.

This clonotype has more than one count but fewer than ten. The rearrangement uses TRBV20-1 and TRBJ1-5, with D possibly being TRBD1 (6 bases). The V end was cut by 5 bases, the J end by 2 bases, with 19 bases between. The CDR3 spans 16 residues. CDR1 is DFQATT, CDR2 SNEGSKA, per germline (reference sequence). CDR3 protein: CSADSDRTYGNQPQHF. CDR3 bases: TGCAGTGCTGACTCCGACAGGACCTATGGCAATCAGCCCCAGCATTTT.

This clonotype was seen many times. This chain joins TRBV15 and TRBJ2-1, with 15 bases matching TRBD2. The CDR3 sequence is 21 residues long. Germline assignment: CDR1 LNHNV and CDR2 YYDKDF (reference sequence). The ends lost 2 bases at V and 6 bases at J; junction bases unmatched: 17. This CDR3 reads CATSRFLPGLAGGGEGNEQFF. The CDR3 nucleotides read TGTGCCACCAGCAGATTCCTACCGGGACTAGCGGGAGGTGGCGAGGGCAATGAGCAGTTCTTC.

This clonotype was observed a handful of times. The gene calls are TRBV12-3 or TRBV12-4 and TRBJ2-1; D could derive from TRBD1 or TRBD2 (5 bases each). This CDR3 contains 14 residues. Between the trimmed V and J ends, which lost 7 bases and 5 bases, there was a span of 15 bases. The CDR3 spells CASTRGSRDNEQFF. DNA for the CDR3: TGTGCCAGCACCCGCGGGTCCAGGGACAATGAGCAGTTCTTC.

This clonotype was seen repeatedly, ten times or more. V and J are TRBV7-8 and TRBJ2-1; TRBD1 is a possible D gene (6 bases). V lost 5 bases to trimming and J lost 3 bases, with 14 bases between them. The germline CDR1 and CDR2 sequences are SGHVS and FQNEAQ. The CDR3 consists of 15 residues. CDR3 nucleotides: TGTGCCAGCAGCCAAATCCGGGACAACTACAATGAGCAGTTCTTC. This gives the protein CASSQIRDNYNEQFF.

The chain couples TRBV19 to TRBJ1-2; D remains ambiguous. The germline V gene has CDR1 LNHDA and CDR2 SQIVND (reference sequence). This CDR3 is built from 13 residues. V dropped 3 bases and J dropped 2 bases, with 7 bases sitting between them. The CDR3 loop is CASSIIWNYGYTF. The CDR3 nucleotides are TGTGCCAGTAGTATTATTTGGAACTATGGCTACACCTTC.

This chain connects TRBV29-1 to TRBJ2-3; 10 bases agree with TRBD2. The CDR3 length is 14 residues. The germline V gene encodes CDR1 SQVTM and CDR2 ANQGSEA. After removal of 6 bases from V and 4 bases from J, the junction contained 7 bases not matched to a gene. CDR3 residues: CSVSPSGSSDTQYF. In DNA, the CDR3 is TGCAGCGTGTCCCCTAGCGGGAGCTCAGATACGCAGTATTTT.